These 5 T cell receptor beta chains originate from one sample sequenced in a study. TCRdb itself ran the RT-PCR reads through MiXCR, one entry per CDR3 protein. The sample has about 680,000 distinct CDR3 sequences, more than 13% seen once. The specimen sequenced was memory CD4+ T cells from blood. The receptors were gathered from a female donor in good health, serving as a healthy control.

There are a few counts of this clonotype. V is TRBV7-3 and J is TRBJ2-5; D gene ambiguous. Germline CDR1 is SGHTA and CDR2 is FQGTGA. Trimming pared 5 bases from V and 0 bases from J, leaving 10 bases between. This CDR3 is built from 14 residues. The chain's CDR3 is CASSQDGYQETQYF. The CDR3 coding sequence is TGTGCCAGCAGCCAGGACGGGTACCAAGAGACCCAGTACTTC.

This chain uses TRBV5-5 with TRBJ1-5, with 7 bases that match TRBD1. The germline CDR1 and CDR2 sequences are SGHKS and YYEKEE (reference sequence). The junction had 7 bases not matched to a gene; V was cut back by 0 bases and J by 4 bases. The CDR3 is 16 amino acids. CDR3 coding DNA: TGTGCCAGCAGCTTGGGGACAGGACGGACTAATCAGCCCCAGCATTTT. This codes for CASSLGTGRTNQPQHF.

The table lists this clonotype with a few counts. The chain combines TRBV5-4 with TRBJ2-3; the match to TRBD2 covers 10 bases. The CDR3 has 15 amino acids. Unmatched junction bases numbered 6, after V lost 3 bases and J lost 5 bases. Per the germline V gene, CDR1 is SGHNT and CDR2 is YYREEE (reference sequence). Here the CDR3 DNA reads TGTGCCAGCAGCTATAAAGCGGGAGGGGGAGATACGCAGTATTTT. This encodes CASSYKAGGGDTQYF.

This clonotype has more than one count but fewer than ten. One junction end does not reproduce the germline sequence, and a read error may be involved. CDR3 nucleotides: TGTGCCAGCTCCCCACTTCGGAACACTGAAGCTTTCTTT. This encodes CASSPLRNTEAFF. The genes are TRBV18 and TRBJ1-1; D gene ambiguous. CDR3 length: 13 residues. The germline V gene encodes CDR1 KGHSH and CDR2 LQKENI. The full variable domain, completed using reference TRBV18 and TRBJ1-1, is NAGVMQNPRHLVRRRGQEARLRCSPMKGHSHVYWYRQLPEEGLKFMVYLQKENIIDESGMPKERFSAEFPKEGPSILRIQQVVRGDSAAYFCASSPLRNTEAFFGQGTRLTVV.

The V call is TRBV20-1, the J call TRBJ2-2; 8 nucleotides align to TRBD2. Germline V gene data show CDR1 as DFQATT and CDR2 as SNEGSKA (reference sequence). CDR3 length equals 14 residues. V dropped 3 bases and J dropped 5; count of bases not matched to a gene: 5. In nucleotides, the CDR3 is TGCAGTGCTAGCCCCGGGAGGGGAACCGGGGAGCTGTTTTTT. It is translated as CSASPGRGTGELFF.